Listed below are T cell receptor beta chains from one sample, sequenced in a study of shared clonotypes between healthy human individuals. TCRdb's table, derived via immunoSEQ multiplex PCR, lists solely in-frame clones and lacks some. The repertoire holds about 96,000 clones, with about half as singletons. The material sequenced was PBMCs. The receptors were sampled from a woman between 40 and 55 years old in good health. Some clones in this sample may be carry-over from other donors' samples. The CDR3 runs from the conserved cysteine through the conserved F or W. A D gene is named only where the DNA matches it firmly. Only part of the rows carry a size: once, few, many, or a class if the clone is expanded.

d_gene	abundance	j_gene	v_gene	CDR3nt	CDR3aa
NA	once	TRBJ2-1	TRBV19	TGTGCCAGTAGTATAGATCCCACGACCAGCAGACGGCAGTTCTTC	CASSIDPTTSRRQFF
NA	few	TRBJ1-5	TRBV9	TGTGCCAGCAGCGTAGACGAGGGGCAGCCCCAGCATTTT	CASSVDEGQPQHF
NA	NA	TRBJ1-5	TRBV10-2	TGCGCCAGCAGTGAGGCGGGGTACAATCAGCCCCAGCATTTT	CASSEAGYNQPQHF
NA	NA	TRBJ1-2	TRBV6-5	TGTGCCAGCAGTCGACAGGCCCAGTTCTATGGCTACACCTTC	CASSRQAQFYGYTF
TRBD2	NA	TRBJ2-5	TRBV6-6	TGTGCCAGCAGTTACACCCCGCGGGAGCAGTACTTC	CASSYTPREQYF
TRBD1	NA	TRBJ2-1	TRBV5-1	TGCGCCAGCAGCGTACAGGGGGTCAATGAGCAGTTCTTC	CASSVQGVNEQFF
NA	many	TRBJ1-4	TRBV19	TGTGCCAGTAGTGCCTCCGGGAGAGAAAAACTGTTTTTT	CASSASGREKLFF
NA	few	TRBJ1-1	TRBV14	TGTGCCAGCAGCCTTTACACAAACACTGAAGCTTTCTTT	CASSLYTNTEAFF
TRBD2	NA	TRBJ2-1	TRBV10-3	TGTGCCATCAGGGGGCTTGCTCGGGGAGCGGGGGATGAGCAGTTCTTC	CAIRGLARGAGDEQFF
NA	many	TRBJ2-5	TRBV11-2	TGTGCCAGCAGGCAGGGAATGGAGACCCAGTACTTC	CASRQGMETQYF
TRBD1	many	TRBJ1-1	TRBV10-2	TGCGCCAGCAGGGACAGGAGCACTATGAACACTGAAGCTTTCTTT	CASRDRSTMNTEAFF
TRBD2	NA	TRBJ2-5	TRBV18	TGTGCCAGCTCACCTACTAGCGGGAGGTGGGAGACCCAGTACTTC	CASSPTSGRWETQYF
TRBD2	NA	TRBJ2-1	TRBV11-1	TGTGCCAGCAGCTCCGGACTAGCGGGTTATAATGAGCAGTTCTTC	CASSSGLAGYNEQFF
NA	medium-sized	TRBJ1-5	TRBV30	TGTGCCTGGAACGAGGGACACCCTAGCAATCAGCCCCAGCATTTT	CAWNEGHPSNQPQHF
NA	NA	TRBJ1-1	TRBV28	TGTGCCAGCACCTTGGGGTCCTGGAGTGAAGCTTTCTTT	CASTLGSWSEAFF
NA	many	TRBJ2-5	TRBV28	TGTGCCAGCAGCCCAGGGTCCTCGTCCCAGTACTTC	CASSPGSSSQYF
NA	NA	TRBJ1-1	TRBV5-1	TGCGCCAGCAGCTTGGGGGCCGTGGTAACTGAAGCTTTCTTT	CASSLGAVVTEAFF
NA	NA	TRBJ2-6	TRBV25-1	TGTGCCAGCAGTAGCCCTGGGGCCAACGTCCTGACTTTC	CASSSPGANVLTF
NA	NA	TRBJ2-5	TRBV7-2	TGTGCCAGCAGCTTATATAGTGGAGAGACCCAGTACTTC	CASSLYSGETQYF
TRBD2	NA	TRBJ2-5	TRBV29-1	TGCAGCGTTGATCGGAATCTGGGACTAGGGGGGGAGACCCAGTACTTC	CSVDRNLGLGGETQYF
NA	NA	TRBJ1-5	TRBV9	TGTGCCAGCAGCCCCCCGGGTGGAGCCCAGCATTTT	CASSPPGGAQHF
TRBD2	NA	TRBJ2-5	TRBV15	TGTGCCACCAGCGGAGAGGGGCTAGCGGCGTACCAAGAGACCCAGTACTTC	CATSGEGLAAYQETQYF
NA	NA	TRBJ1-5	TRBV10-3	TGTGCCATCAGTGAAAGAAATAGCAATCAGCCCCAGCATTTT	CAISERNSNQPQHF
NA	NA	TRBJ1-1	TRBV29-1	TGCAGCGCTTCCCGAGGGATGAACACTGAAGCTTTCTTT	CSASRGMNTEAFF
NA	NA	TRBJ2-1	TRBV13	TGTGCCAGCAGCTTAGCGTTTACTCCCGACAATGAGCAGTTCTTC	CASSLAFTPDNEQFF
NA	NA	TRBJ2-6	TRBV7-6	TGTGCCAGCAGTCCAGGGATAGCTGGGGCCAACGTCCTGACTTTC	CASSPGIAGANVLTF
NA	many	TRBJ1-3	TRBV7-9	TGTGCCAGCAGCGCCTCAGAATTCTCTGGAAACACCATATATTTT	CASSASEFSGNTIYF
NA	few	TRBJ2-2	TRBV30	TGTGCCTGGAGTGCAAGGAACACCGGGGAGCTGTTTTTT	CAWSARNTGELFF
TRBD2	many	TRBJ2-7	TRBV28	TGTGCCAGCAGATACACTAGCGGGAGGGCCCTCGAGCAGTACTTC	CASRYTSGRALEQYF
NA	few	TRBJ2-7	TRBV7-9	TGTGCCAGCAGCTTAGAACTAGGCTACGAGCAGTACTTC	CASSLELGYEQYF
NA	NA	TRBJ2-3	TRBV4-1	TGCGCCAGCAGCCAGGCTCCTAAGGCAGGAGATACGCAGTATTTT	CASSQAPKAGDTQYF
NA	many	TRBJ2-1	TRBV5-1	TGCGCCAGCAGTGTATCGGGATCGGTGAACAATGAGCAGTTCTTC	CASSVSGSVNNEQFF
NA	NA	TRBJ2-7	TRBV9	TGTGCCAGCAGCGTAGCTGGCCTAGGGGCCTACGAGCAGTACTTC	CASSVAGLGAYEQYF
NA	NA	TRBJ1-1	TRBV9	TGTGCCAGCAGCGTCGCAGGGTTACCTGAAGCTTTCTTT	CASSVAGLPEAFF